Shown below are 8 T cell receptor beta chains from a single sample sequenced in a study of cytomegalovirus exposure and HLA in healthy donors. Researchers ran the PCR with 60 Vbeta and 13 Jbeta primers. TCRdb keeps only in-frame clones here, not all; method: immunoSEQ multiplex PCR. In the table there are 95,000 to 150,000 clones, approximately 72% of which are singletons. The sample was PBMCs. These receptors were collected from a man aged 55 to 70 in good health and CMV-seropositive.

This clone was detected only a few times. CDR3 in amino acids: CASGPSPPGLATNNEQFF. Written as DNA, the CDR3 is TGTGCTAGTGGTCCGTCCCCCCCGGGACTAGCGACGAACAATGAGCAGTTCTTC. The genes are TRBV12-5 and TRBJ2-1; 10 nucleotides align to TRBD2. V shed 5 bases and J 5 bases; nucleotides not matched to a gene: 15. The CDR3 covers 18 residues. Germline assignment: CDR1 LGHNT and CDR2 FRNRAP.

This clone occurred once. V is TRBV7-8 and J is TRBJ1-2; a weak D match, TRBD1 (5 bases). The CDR3 extends over 15 amino acids. CDR1 and CDR2 (germline): SGHVS, FQNEAQ. V was clipped by 1 base and J by 7 bases, with 16 bases between them. The CDR3 coding sequence is TGTGCCAGCAGCTTAGGGCCGCAGGGCTTTGTTGGCTACACCTTC. It yields the protein CASSLGPQGFVGYTF.

In the case of this clone: The sample contains more than one DNA sequence encoding this CDR3. The rearrangement uses TRBV5-1 and TRBJ2-1; the match to TRBD2 covers 13 bases. The V gene's germline CDR1 is SGHRS and CDR2 YFSETQ. This CDR3 has 16 amino acids. J lost 4 bases, V lost 0 bases, and 1 base had no gene match. This CDR3 is CASSLGLAGGYNEQFF. The CDR3 nucleotides are TGCGCCAGCAGCTTGGGACTAGCGGGAGGATACAATGAGCAGTTCTTC. Together with reference TRBV5-1 and TRBJ2-1, the CDR3 gives the full variable domain: KAGVTQTPRYLIKTRGQQVTLSCSPISGHRSVSWYQQTPGQGLQFLFEYFSETQRNKGNFPGRFSGRQFSNSRSEMNVSTLELGDSALYLCASSLGLAGGYNEQFFGPGTRLTVL.

The V and J genes are TRBV7-6 and TRBJ2-3, with D possibly TRBD2 on 5 matching bases. From germline, CDR1 is SGHVS and CDR2 FNYEAQ. Trimming took off 5 bases at V and 5 bases at J, with 11 bases between the two ends. CDR3 length: 13 residues. The CDR3 loop is CASSRPGEDTQYF. CDR3 DNA sequence: TGTGCCAGCAGCCGCCCCGGGGAAGATACGCAGTATTTT.

This chain joins TRBV28 and TRBJ2-4; 9 nucleotides align to TRBD1. The germline V gene has CDR1 MDHEN and CDR2 SYDVKM. J gave up 0 bases and V 5 bases, and 17 bases lay outside the gene matches. This CDR3 has 20 residues. The CDR3 region has the DNA TGTGCCAGCAGTCGAACCATATCCCGGGACAGGGTTCTAGCCAAAAACATTCAGTACTTC. It encodes CASSRTISRDRVLAKNIQYF.

The chain carries TRBV11-1 and TRBJ2-1; TRBD2 matches at 8 bases. The CDR3 runs to 15 residues. With V trimmed by 1 base and J by 9 bases, 8 bases remained unmatched. From germline, CDR1 is SGHAT and CDR2 FQDESV (reference sequence). CDR3 sequence (DNA): TGTGCCAGCAGCTTAGGGCTAGCGGGTTCCCCTGAGCAGTTCTTC. It is translated as CASSLGLAGSPEQFF.

The V gene is TRBV5-1, the J gene TRBJ2-5; a possible D gene is TRBD2 (5 bases). Germline V gene lookup returns CDR1 SGHRS and CDR2 YFSETQ. This CDR3 is built from 15 residues. The V end lost 0 bases, the J end lost 4 bases, and 13 bases lay between the germline ends. CDR3 sequence: CASSLAGIAGETQYF. CDR3 nucleotides: TGCGCCAGCAGCTTGGCCGGGATAGCAGGAGAGACCCAGTACTTC.

The chain joins TRBV29-1 to TRBJ1-1; TRBD1 is a possible D gene (6 bases). Germline loops: CDR1 SQVTM, CDR2 ANQGSEA. V lost 6 bases, J lost 4 bases, and 12 bases lay in between. The CDR3 totals 12 residues. CDR3: CSVVKGGTEAFF. The CDR3 region has the DNA TGCAGCGTCGTTAAAGGGGGCACTGAAGCTTTCTTT. The entire variable domain, with the rest obtained from reference TRBV29-1 and TRBJ1-1, is as follows: SAVISQKPSRDICQRGTSLTIQCQVDSQVTMMFWYRQQPGQSLTLIATANQGSEATYESGFVIDKFPISRPNLTFSTLTVSNMSPEDSSIYLCSVVKGGTEAFFGQGTRLTVV.